This T cell receptor beta chain was captured in a study of blood T cell repertoires in COVID-19. Across the whole study: Nucleic acid was either cDNA or gDNA, and it came from T cells, B-cell-depleted T cells, or PBMCs.

This CDR3 contains 17 residues. J lost 4 bases, V lost 5 bases, and 15 bases had no gene match. Germline V gene data show CDR1 as SGHTA and CDR2 as FQGNSA. The repertoire was sequenced with immunoSEQ multiplex PCR; TCRdb's copy has only in-frame clones and lacks some. Here the sample spans approximately 500,000 clones, 88% being singletons. Input material: PBMCs or T cells enriched from blood (not recorded which). V usage is TRBV7-2 and J usage is TRBJ1-2; 8 nucleotides match TRBD1. This TCR derives from a woman aged 40 to 50 who had recovered from COVID-19. CDR3 sequence (DNA): TGTGCCAGCAGCCCCCGCACAGGGGGGTGGGGGGCCTATGGCTACACCTTC. Translating gives CASSPRTGGWGAYGYTF.